A single sample is the source of the 21 T cell receptor beta chains below, sequenced in a study of beta chain features in type 1 diabetes. No antigen is known for these receptors. Every bit of the isolated RNA underwent reverse transcription, so sequencing read expressed TCRB transcripts. Measured with immunoSEQ multiplex PCR; TCRdb has only the in-frame clones, and not every one. The sample has 400,000 or so clones, roughly 12% seen once. Overall study findings and caveats: There was a moderate but significant shortening of TCRB CDR3s in all four CD4+ subsets of Type 1 diabetes patients.

The source material was naive CD4+ T cells from blood. The receptor set was obtained from a woman aged 18-29 years with type 1 diabetes.

There are a few counts of this clone. This same CDR3 is encoded by further DNA sequences in the sample. The V gene is TRBV15, the J gene TRBJ2-1; no reliable D call. Germline V CDR1 and CDR2: LNHNV, YYDKDF (reference sequence). V gave up 1 base and J gave up 8 bases, with 6 bases separating them. This CDR3 contains 12 residues. This CDR3 reads CATSRGGDEQFF. Here the CDR3 DNA reads TGTGCCACCAGCAGAGGCGGCGATGAGCAGTTCTTC.

This clone was observed a handful of times. The chain has TRBV29-1 and TRBJ1-2; no clear D gene. Germline values: CDR1 SQVTM, CDR2 ANQGSEA. This CDR3 spans 12 amino acids. Trimming removed 7 bases from V and 3 bases from J, with 12 bases in between. Here the CDR3 reads CSGLRSDYGYTF. As DNA, the CDR3 is TGCAGCGGACTCAGATCCGACTATGGCTACACCTTC.

The chain joins TRBV29-1 to TRBJ1-1; TRBD1 agrees at 8 bases. V dropped 7 bases and J dropped 0; count of bases not matched to a gene: 10. The CDR3 runs 15 residues. Germline V lookup: CDR1 SQVTM, CDR2 ANQGSEA. The CDR3 bases are TGCAGCGGTTACCGGGACAGGCACATGAACACTGAAGCTTTCTTT. It specifies CSGYRDRHMNTEAFF.

This clone has a handful of counts. The chain links TRBV7-2 to TRBJ2-1; 9 nucleotides align to TRBD2. This CDR3 has 16 residues. The germline V gene has CDR1 SGHTA and CDR2 FQGNSA. The ends lost 1 base at V and 3 bases at J; junction bases unmatched: 4. The CDR3 region has the DNA TGTGCCAGCAGCTTAGGCCAGCGGGGGGACTACAATGAGCAGTTCTTC. Protein sequence: CASSLGQRGDYNEQFF.

J is TRBJ2-2 and V is TRBV19, with D perhaps matching TRBD1 (5 bases). Germline CDR1 and CDR2: LNHDA and SQIVND (reference sequence). Trimming took off 4 bases at V and 8 bases at J, with 8 bases between the two ends. This CDR3 has 12 amino acids. CDR3 amino acids: CASSTQGGELFF. The CDR3, as DNA: TGTGCCAGTAGTACCCAGGGAGGGGAGCTGTTTTTT. Drawing the rest from reference TRBV19 and TRBJ2-2, the complete variable domain is DGGITQSPKYLFRKEGQNVTLSCEQNLNHDAMYWYRQDPGQGLRLIYYSQIVNDFQKGDIAEGYSVSREKKESFPLTVTSAQKNPTAFYLCASSTQGGELFFGEGSRLTVL.

This chain joins TRBV4-2 and TRBJ1-5, with 9 bases fitting TRBD1. From germline, CDR1 is LGHNA and CDR2 YNFKEQ. The CDR3 extends over 16 amino acids. V was pared by 4 bases and J by 5 bases, with 9 bases of the junction left unmatched. CDR3 amino acids: CASSLGDREGDQPQHF. Written as DNA, the CDR3 is TGTGCCAGCAGCCTGGGGGACAGGGAAGGAGATCAGCCCCAGCATTTT.

CDR3 in DNA: TGTGCCAGCAGCCTAGTCAGCGGGGATACGCAGTATTTT. Translating gives CASSLVSGDTQYF. The J gene is TRBJ2-3, the V gene TRBV9; D might be TRBD2 (6 bases). This CDR3 region has 13 residues. Germline CDR1 and CDR2: SGDLS and YYNGEE. The V gene lost 4 bases and the J gene lost 6 bases, with 12 bases spanning the gap.

This clone has just a few counts. The chain recombines TRBV7-3 with TRBJ2-3, with D maybe TRBD2 (6 bases). V was cut by 3 bases and J by 2 bases, with 6 bases left in between. Germline V lookup: CDR1 SGHTA, CDR2 FQGTGA. The length of the CDR3 is 13 residues. This chain's CDR3 is CASSLDYTDTQYF. CDR3 DNA sequence: TGTGCCAGCAGCTTGGACTACACAGATACGCAGTATTTT.

The chain is built from TRBV10-3 and TRBJ1-1, with TRBD1 as a possible D gene (6 bases). V shed 6 bases and J shed 4 bases, with 6 bases lying between them. CDR3 length equals 11 residues. Germline assignment: CDR1 ENHRY and CDR2 SYGVKD. This CDR3 is CAIRGATEAFF. CDR3 DNA: TGTGCCATCAGGGGGGCCACTGAAGCTTTCTTT.

The chain joins TRBV5-1 to TRBJ2-5; D gene ambiguous. CDR3 size: 14 residues. V lost 0 bases to trimming and J lost 5 bases, with 11 bases between them. Germline V gene data show CDR1 as SGHRS and CDR2 as YFSETQ. This chain's CDR3 is CASSLEYRWETQYF. CDR3 in DNA: TGCGCCAGCAGCTTGGAGTACAGATGGGAGACCCAGTACTTC.

The chain uses TRBV11-2 and TRBJ2-1, with TRBD2 as a possible D gene (5 bases). This CDR3 has 11 residues. Deletions cut 2 bases from V and 13 bases from J, with 9 bases between. Germline V gives CDR1 SGHAT, CDR2 FQNNGV. The CDR3 loop reads CASSLLSVQFF. The DNA of the CDR3 is TGTGCCAGCAGCTTACTTAGCGTTCAGTTCTTC.

The chain uses TRBV6-5 and TRBJ2-1; tentative D call: TRBD1 (6 bases). CDR1 and CDR2 from the germline V gene are MNHEY and SVGAGI. V lost 7 bases, J lost 7 bases, and 14 bases lay in between. The CDR3 has 13 amino acids. CDR3 sequence reads: CASTKTGLNEQFF. The CDR3 region has the DNA TGTGCCAGCACCAAAACAGGGTTAAATGAGCAGTTCTTC.

The chain links TRBV15 to TRBJ2-7; 7 bases match TRBD2. Germline CDR1 LNHNV, CDR2 YYDKDF (reference sequence). The CDR3 is made up of 12 amino acids. After removal of 5 bases from V and 3 bases from J, the junction contained 1 base not matched to a gene. CDR3 sequence (DNA): TGTGCCACCAGCCAGCGGGGCTACGAGCAGTACTTC. It specifies CATSQRGYEQYF.

CDR3 nucleotide sequence: TGTGCCATCAGTGAGGGTGGGCAGGTACAAGAGACCCAGTACTTC. It specifies CAISEGGQVQETQYF. This chain links TRBV10-3 with TRBJ2-5, with D hard to call. In germline, CDR1 is ENHRY, CDR2 SYGVKD. Trimming took 2 bases from V and 2 from J, leaving 12 bases between them. The CDR3 is 15 amino acids.

In its sample, this clone was seen a few times. The V and J genes are TRBV5-1 and TRBJ2-3, with 9 bases aligning to TRBD1. Per germline, CDR1 SGHRS and CDR2 YFSETQ. V lost 4 bases and J lost 6; bases outside the gene matches: 6. The CDR3 length is 14 residues. CDR3 residues: CASSAGQGSDTQYF. CDR3 in DNA: TGCGCCAGCAGCGCGGGACAGGGCTCGGATACGCAGTATTTT.

The V call is TRBV29-1, the J call TRBJ2-2; D is perhaps TRBD1 (6 bases). Trimming removed 6 bases at V and 5 bases at J, with 16 bases between. Germline V gives CDR1 SQVTM, CDR2 ANQGSEA. This CDR3 spans 14 amino acids. CDR3 residues: CSVKQARGTGELFF. The CDR3 bases are TGCAGCGTAAAGCAAGCGAGGGGGACCGGGGAGCTGTTTTTT.

This clone has more than one count but fewer than ten. The CDR3 sequence: CSARETQYF. In nucleotides, the CDR3 is TGCAGTGCCCGGGAGACCCAGTACTTC. This sequence joins TRBV20-1 and TRBJ2-5; D is unresolved. Germline V lookup: CDR1 DFQATT, CDR2 SNEGSKA (reference sequence). The CDR3 contains 9 residues. V lost 6 bases and J 5 bases, leaving 4 bases between the germline ends.

This clone was counted a few times. The chain joins TRBV13 to TRBJ1-2; D possibly corresponds to TRBD1 (6 bases). Germline V gene data show CDR1 as PRHDT and CDR2 as FYEKMQ (reference sequence). V was clipped by 0 bases and J by 5 bases, with 13 bases between them. CDR3 size: 15 residues. CDR3 protein: CASSLGQGRFYGYTF. The CDR3 DNA reads as TGTGCCAGCAGCTTAGGTCAGGGGCGGTTTTATGGCTACACCTTC.

The J gene is TRBJ2-5, the V gene TRBV15, with D possibly being TRBD2 (6 bases). Germline V gives CDR1 LNHNV, CDR2 YYDKDF (reference sequence). This CDR3 has 15 amino acids. The ends were cut back, 0 bases at V and 5 bases at J, with 13 bases in the middle. CDR3 coding DNA: TGTGCCACCAGCAGAGATCGAGGAGGGTGGGAGACCCAGTACTTC. It encodes CATSRDRGGWETQYF.

The chain recombines TRBV4-3 with TRBJ2-3; 8 nucleotides agree with TRBD2. The CDR3 length is 17 residues. Trimming cost V 4 bases and J 4 bases; bases outside gene matches: 13. CDR1 is LGHNA, CDR2 YSLEER, per germline. The CDR3: CASSRFGSGSSADTQYF. The CDR3 nucleotides read TGCGCCAGCAGCCGCTTCGGCAGCGGGAGTTCGGCAGATACGCAGTATTTT.

This clone occurred a few times. The CDR3: CASSLVAGGGGEQFF. The DNA for the CDR3 is TGTGCCAGCAGCTTAGTAGCGGGGGGAGGAGGTGAGCAGTTCTTC. The genes are TRBV7-2 and TRBJ2-1; 10 positions match TRBD2. The CDR3 runs to 15 residues. Germline V lookup: CDR1 SGHTA, CDR2 FQGNSA. Losses at the gene ends were 1 base for V and 9 bases for J; bases not matched to a gene: 6.